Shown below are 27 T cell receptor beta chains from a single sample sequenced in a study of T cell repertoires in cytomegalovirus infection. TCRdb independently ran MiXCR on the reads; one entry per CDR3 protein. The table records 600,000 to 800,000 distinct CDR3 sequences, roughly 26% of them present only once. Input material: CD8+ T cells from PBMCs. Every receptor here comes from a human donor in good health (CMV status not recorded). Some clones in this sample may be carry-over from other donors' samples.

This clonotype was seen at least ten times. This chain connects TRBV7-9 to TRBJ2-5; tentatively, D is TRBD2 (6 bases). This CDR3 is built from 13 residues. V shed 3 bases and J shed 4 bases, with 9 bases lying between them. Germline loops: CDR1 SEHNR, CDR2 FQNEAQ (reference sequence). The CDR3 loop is CASSFWGGETQYF. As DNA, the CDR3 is TGTGCCAGCAGCTTCTGGGGAGGAGAGACCCAGTACTTC.

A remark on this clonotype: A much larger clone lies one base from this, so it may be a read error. For the CDR3, the DNA is TGTGCCATCCTTAGGGGGAATGAGCAGTTCTTC. This sequence encodes CAILRGNEQFF. The gene calls are TRBV10-3 and TRBJ2-1, with D possibly being TRBD1 (6 bases). Germline V gene lookup returns CDR1 ENHRY and CDR2 SYGVKD. This CDR3 is built from 11 residues. V lost 8 bases and J lost 7, with 9 bases in between.

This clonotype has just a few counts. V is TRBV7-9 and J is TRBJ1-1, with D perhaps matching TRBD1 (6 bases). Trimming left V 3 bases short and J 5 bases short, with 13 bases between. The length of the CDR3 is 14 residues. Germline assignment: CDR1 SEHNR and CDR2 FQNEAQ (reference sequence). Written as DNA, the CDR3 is TGTGCCAGCAGCTTCGAACCGGGACATACTGAAGCTTTCTTT. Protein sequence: CASSFEPGHTEAFF.

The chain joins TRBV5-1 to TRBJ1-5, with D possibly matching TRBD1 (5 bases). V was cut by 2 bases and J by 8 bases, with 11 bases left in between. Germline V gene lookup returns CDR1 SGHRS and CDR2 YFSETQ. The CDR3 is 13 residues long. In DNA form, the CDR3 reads TGCGCCAGCAGCTTCCGGGGGGGGGAGCCCCAGCATTTT. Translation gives CASSFRGGEPQHF.

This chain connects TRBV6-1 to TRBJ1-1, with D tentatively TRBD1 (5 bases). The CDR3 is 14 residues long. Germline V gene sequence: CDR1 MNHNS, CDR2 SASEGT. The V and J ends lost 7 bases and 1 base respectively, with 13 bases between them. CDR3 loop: CASTLGAGNTEAFF. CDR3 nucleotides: TGTGCCAGCACCCTCGGGGCCGGGAACACTGAAGCTTTCTTT.

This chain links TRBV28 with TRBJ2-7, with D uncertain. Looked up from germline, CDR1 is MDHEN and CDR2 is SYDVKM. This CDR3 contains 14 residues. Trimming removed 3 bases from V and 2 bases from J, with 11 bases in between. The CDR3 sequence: CASSLNIPPYEQYV. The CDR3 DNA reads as TGTGCCAGCAGTTTGAATATCCCCCCCTACGAGCAGTACGTC.

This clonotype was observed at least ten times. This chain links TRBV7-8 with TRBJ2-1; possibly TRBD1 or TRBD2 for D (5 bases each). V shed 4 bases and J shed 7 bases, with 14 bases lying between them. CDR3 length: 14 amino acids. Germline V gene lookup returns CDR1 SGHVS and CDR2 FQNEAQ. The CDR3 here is CASSSAGGRNEQFF. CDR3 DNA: TGTGCCAGCAGCTCCGCTGGGGGTCGAAATGAGCAGTTCTTC.

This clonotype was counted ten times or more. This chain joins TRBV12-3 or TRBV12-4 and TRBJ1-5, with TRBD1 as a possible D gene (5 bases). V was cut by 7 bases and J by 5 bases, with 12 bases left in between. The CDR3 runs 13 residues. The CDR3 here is CASTLGTYQPQHF. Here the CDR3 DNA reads TGTGCCAGCACCCTCGGGACCTATCAGCCCCAGCATTTT.

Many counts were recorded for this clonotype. CDR3 protein: CASQAGTVNSGANVLTF. The CDR3 bases are TGTGCCAGCCAAGCCGGGACAGTTAACTCTGGGGCCAACGTCCTGACTTTC. The chain recombines TRBV7-9 with TRBJ2-6; the match to TRBD1 covers 7 bases. The CDR3 is 17 amino acids. CDR1 is SEHNR, CDR2 FQNEAQ, per germline (reference sequence). The J segment lost 0 bases and the V segment lost 8 bases, leaving 10 bases of the junction unmatched.

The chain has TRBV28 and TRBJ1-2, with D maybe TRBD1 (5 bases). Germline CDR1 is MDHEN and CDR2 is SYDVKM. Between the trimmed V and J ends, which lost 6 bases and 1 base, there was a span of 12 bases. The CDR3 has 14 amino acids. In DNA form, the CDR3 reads TGTGCCAGCAGCAGTGACAGTTATAACTATGGCTACACCTTC. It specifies CASSSDSYNYGYTF.

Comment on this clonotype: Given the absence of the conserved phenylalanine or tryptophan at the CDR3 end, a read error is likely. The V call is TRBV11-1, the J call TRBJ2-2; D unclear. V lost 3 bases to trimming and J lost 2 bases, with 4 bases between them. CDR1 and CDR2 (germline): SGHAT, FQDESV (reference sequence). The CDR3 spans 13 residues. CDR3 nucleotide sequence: TGTGCCAGCAGCTTCTCTAACACCGGGGAGCTGTTTTCT. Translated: CASSFSNTGELFS.

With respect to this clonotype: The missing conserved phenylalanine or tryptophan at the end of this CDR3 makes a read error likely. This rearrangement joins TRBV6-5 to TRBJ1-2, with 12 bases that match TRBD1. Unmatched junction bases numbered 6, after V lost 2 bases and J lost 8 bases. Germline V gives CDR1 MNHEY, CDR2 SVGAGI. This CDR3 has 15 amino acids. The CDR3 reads CASSYQGQGARGYTL. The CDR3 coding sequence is TGTGCCAGCAGTTACCAGGGACAGGGGGCGAGGGGCTACACCCTC.

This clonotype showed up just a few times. CDR3 residues: CASSRGREVDTEAFF. As DNA, the CDR3 is TGTGCCAGCAGTCGTGGGCGGGAGGTCGACACTGAAGCTTTCTTT. V usage is TRBV7-9 and J usage is TRBJ1-1; D remains unclear. Trimming left V 6 bases short and J 3 bases short, with 17 bases between. Germline V gene data show CDR1 as SEHNR and CDR2 as FQNEAQ (reference sequence). CDR3 length: 15 residues. Based on the CDR3 plus reference TRBV7-9 and TRBJ1-1, the full variable domain is DTGVSQNPRHKITKRGQNVTFRCDPISEHNRLYWYRQTLGQGPEFLTYFQNEAQLEKSRLLSDRFSAERPKGSFSTLEIQRTEQGDSAMYLCASSRGREVDTEAFFGQGTRLTVV.

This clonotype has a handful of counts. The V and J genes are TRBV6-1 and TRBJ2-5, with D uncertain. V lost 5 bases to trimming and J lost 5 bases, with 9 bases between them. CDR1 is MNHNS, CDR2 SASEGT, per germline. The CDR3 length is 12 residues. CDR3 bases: TGTGCCAGCAGTTGGGGTGACGAGACCCAGTACTTC. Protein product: CASSWGDETQYF.

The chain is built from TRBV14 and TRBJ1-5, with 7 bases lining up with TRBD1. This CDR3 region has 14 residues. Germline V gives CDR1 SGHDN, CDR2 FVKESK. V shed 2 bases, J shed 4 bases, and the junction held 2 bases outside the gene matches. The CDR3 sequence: CASSQPGQNQPQHF. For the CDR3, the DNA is TGTGCCAGCAGCCAACCGGGACAGAATCAGCCCCAGCATTTT.

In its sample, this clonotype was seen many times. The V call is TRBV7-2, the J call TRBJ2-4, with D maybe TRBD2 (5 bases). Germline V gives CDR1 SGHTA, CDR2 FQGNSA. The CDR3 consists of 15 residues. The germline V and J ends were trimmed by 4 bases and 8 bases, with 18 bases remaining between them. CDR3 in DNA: TGTGCCAGCAGCTCCGGAGGCCTGGGGAGAGACATTCAGTACTTC. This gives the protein CASSSGGLGRDIQYF.

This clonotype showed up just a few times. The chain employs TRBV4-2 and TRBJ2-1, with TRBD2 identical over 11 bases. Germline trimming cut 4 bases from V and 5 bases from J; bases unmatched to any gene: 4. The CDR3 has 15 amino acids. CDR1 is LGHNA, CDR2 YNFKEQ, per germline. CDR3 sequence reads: CASSLSSGGNNEQFF. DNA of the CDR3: TGTGCCAGCAGCCTCTCTAGCGGGGGGAACAATGAGCAGTTCTTC.

The CDR3 sequence: CASKALAKNIQYF. Written as DNA, the CDR3 is TGTGCCAGCAAGGCCTTAGCCAAAAACATTCAGTACTTC. The V call is TRBV28, the J call TRBJ2-4; no clear D. Germline V gene lookup returns CDR1 MDHEN and CDR2 SYDVKM. Trimming removed 7 bases from V and 0 bases from J, with 7 bases in between. The CDR3 is 13 amino acids.

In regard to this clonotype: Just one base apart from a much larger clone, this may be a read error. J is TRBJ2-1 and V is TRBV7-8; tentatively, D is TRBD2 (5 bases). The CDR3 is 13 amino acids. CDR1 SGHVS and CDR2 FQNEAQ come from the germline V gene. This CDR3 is CANSFGDYNEQFF. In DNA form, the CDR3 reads TGTGCCAACAGCTTCGGGGATTACAATGAGCAGTTCTTC. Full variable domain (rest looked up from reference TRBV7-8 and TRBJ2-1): GAGVSQSPRYKVAKRGQDVALRCDPISGHVSLFWYQQALGQGPEFLTYFQNEAQLDKSGLPSDRFFAERPEGSVSTLKIQRTQQEDSAVYLCANSFGDYNEQFFGPGTRLTVL.

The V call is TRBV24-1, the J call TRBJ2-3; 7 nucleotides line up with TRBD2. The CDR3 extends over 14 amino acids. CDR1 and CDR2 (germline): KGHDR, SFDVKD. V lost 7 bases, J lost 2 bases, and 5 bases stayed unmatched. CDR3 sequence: CATSWRGYTDTQYF. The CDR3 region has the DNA TGTGCCACCAGCTGGCGGGGGTACACAGATACGCAGTATTTT.

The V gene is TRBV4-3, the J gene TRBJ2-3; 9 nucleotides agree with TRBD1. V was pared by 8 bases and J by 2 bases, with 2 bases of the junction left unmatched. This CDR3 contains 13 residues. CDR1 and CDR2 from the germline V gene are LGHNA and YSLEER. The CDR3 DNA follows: TGCGCCAGCGGGACAGGGTACACAGATACGCAGTATTTT. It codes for CASGTGYTDTQYF.

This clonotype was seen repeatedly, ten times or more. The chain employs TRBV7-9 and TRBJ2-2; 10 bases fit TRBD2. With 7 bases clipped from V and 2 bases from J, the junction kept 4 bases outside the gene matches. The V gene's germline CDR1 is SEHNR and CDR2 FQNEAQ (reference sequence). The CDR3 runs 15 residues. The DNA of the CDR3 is TGTGCCAGCACCCTAGCGGGAGTAAACACCGGGGAGCTGTTTTTT. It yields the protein CASTLAGVNTGELFF.

CDR3 sequence reads: CASRPGAGSEGYTF. CDR3 nucleotide sequence: TGTGCCAGCAGACCCGGGGCGGGGTCGGAAGGCTACACCTTC. The chain uses TRBV27 and TRBJ1-2; tentatively, D is TRBD1 (5 bases). CDR1 is MNHEY, CDR2 SMNVEV, per germline (reference sequence). V lost 6 bases and J lost 8, with 19 bases in between. The CDR3 is 14 residues long.

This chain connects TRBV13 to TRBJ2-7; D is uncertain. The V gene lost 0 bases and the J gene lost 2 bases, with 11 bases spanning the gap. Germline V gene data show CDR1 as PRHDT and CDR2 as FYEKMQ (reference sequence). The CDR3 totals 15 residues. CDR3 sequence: CASSLGPDGTYEQYF. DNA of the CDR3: TGTGCCAGCAGCTTAGGCCCTGACGGTACCTACGAGCAGTACTTC.

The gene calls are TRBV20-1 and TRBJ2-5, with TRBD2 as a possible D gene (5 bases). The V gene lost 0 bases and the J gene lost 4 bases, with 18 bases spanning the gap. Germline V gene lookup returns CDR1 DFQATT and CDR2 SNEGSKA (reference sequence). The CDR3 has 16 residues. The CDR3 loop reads CSARETEVVGGETQYF. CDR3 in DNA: TGCAGTGCTAGAGAGACGGAGGTGGTAGGCGGAGAGACCCAGTACTTC.

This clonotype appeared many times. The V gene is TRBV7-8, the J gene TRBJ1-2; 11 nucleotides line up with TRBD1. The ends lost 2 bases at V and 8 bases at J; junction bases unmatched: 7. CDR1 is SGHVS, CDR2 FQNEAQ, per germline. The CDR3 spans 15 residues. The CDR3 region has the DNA TGTGCCAGCAGCTTATACGAGGACAGGGGGCAAGGCTACACCTTC. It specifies CASSLYEDRGQGYTF.

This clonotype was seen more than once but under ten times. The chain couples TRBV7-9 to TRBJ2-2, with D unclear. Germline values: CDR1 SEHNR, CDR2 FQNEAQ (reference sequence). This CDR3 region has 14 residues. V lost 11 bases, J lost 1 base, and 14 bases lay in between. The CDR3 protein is CASAGSLNTGELFF. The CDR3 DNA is TGTGCCTCAGCAGGCTCCCTGAACACCGGGGAGCTGTTTTTT. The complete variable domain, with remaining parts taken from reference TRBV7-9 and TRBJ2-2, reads DTGVSQNPRHKITKRGQNVTFRCDPISEHNRLYWYRQTLGQGPEFLTYFQNEAQLEKSRLLSDRFSAERPKGSFSTLEIQRTEQGDSAMYLCASAGSLNTGELFFGEGSRLTVL.